One sample yielded the 30 T cell receptor beta chains listed below, sequenced in a study of blood T cell repertoires in COVID-19 (dated by TCRdb to 2019 to 2021). The method was the immunoSEQ multiplex PCR assay. TCRdb carries this immuneACCESS record with in-frame sequences only. Its versions omit some clonotypes, under half of them owing to an unresolved V gene in the studies checked, with the rest unexplained. The sample table records roughly 340,000 clones; 75% to 90% of these occur just once. The ten largest clones represent nearly 6.5% of the sample. The sample comprised peripheral blood. The receptors were gathered from a woman aged 45 to 65 with COVID-19, enrolled during active disease.

This chain joins TRBV10-1 and TRBJ1-5, with TRBD1 matching over 11 bases. The germline CDR1 and CDR2 sequences are WNHNN and SYGVQD (reference sequence). Unmatched junction bases numbered 16, after V lost 6 bases and J lost 0 bases. The CDR3 has 20 amino acids. This CDR3 reads CASSQEGQGARGDSNQPQHF. Written as DNA, the CDR3 is TGCGCCAGCAGCCAAGAAGGACAGGGGGCCAGGGGGGATAGCAATCAGCCCCAGCATTTT.

This clone was seen only once. The J gene is TRBJ1-5, the V gene TRBV6-6; 8 bases line up with TRBD1. Germline CDR1 is MNHNY and CDR2 is SVGAGI (reference sequence). Trimming at V came to 0 bases and at J to 3 bases, leaving 1 base not matched to a gene. The CDR3 extends over 15 amino acids. Here the CDR3 reads CASSYSDRANQPQHF. CDR3 sequence (DNA): TGTGCCAGCAGTTACTCGGACAGGGCCAATCAGCCCCAGCATTTT.

CDR3 in amino acids: CASSIVGVSGTEAFF. In DNA, the CDR3 is TGTGCCAGTAGTATAGTAGGAGTTTCGGGCACTGAAGCTTTCTTT. This chain joins TRBV19 and TRBJ1-1, with no clear D. The germline V and J ends were trimmed by 1 base and 4 bases, with 13 bases remaining between them. The CDR3 totals 15 residues. Germline V gives CDR1 LNHDA, CDR2 SQIVND (reference sequence).

This chain joins TRBV9 and TRBJ2-3; 11 bases agree with TRBD2. The CDR3 runs to 16 residues. The V gene end was trimmed by 4 bases and the J gene end by 5 bases; junction bases not matched to a gene: 9. The germline CDR1 and CDR2 sequences are SGDLS and YYNGEE. DNA for the CDR3: TGTGCCAGCAGCCCCAGACTAGCGGGAAATTTAGATACGCAGTATTTT. The encoded protein is CASSPRLAGNLDTQYF.

The rearrangement links TRBV12-3 or TRBV12-4 to TRBJ1-4; no clear D. The V end lost 5 bases, the J end lost 8 bases, and 9 bases lay between the germline ends. This CDR3 contains 12 residues. The chain's CDR3 is CASSRGSEKLFF. In DNA, the CDR3 is TGTGCCAGCAGTCGAGGGTCGGAAAAACTGTTTTTT.

This clone came up a few times. V and J are TRBV5-4 and TRBJ1-4; 7 bases agree with TRBD1. With V trimmed by 0 bases and J by 5 bases, 1 base remained unmatched. CDR3 size: 14 residues. Germline assignment: CDR1 SGHNT and CDR2 YYREEE (reference sequence). CDR3 nucleotides: TGTGCCAGCAGCTTGGGGGACAGAAATGAAAAACTGTTTTTT. Amino acids: CASSLGDRNEKLFF.

The chain joins TRBV28 to TRBJ2-7; 8 bases match TRBD2. Losses at the gene ends were 3 bases for V and 4 bases for J; bases not matched to a gene: 5. Germline CDR1 is MDHEN and CDR2 is SYDVKM. The CDR3 is 14 residues long. CDR3 loop: CASSFFGGRYEQYF. The CDR3 bases are TGTGCCAGCAGTTTTTTCGGCGGGAGGTACGAGCAGTACTTC.

On this clone: The same CDR3 arises from other DNA sequences in this sample as well. The chain combines TRBV5-1 with TRBJ2-7, with TRBD2 matching over 8 bases. Trimming removed 4 bases from V and 0 bases from J; junction bases left unmatched: 3. Germline CDR1 SGHRS, CDR2 YFSETQ. CDR3 size: 14 residues. CDR3 region: CASSRSGSSYEQYF. In nucleotides, the CDR3 is TGCGCCAGCAGCAGGAGCGGGAGCTCCTACGAGCAGTACTTC. Full variable domain (outside the CDR3, taken from reference TRBV5-1 and TRBJ2-7): KAGVTQTPRYLIKTRGQQVTLSCSPISGHRSVSWYQQTPGQGLQFLFEYFSETQRNKGNFPGRFSGRQFSNSRSEMNVSTLELGDSALYLCASSRSGSSYEQYFGPGTRLTVT.

This clone was picked up one time. The V and J genes are TRBV6-5 and TRBJ2-5, with unresolved D. The germline CDR1 and CDR2 sequences are MNHEY and SVGAGI. The CDR3 runs 13 residues. Trimming shortened V by 10 bases and J by 1 base, and 13 bases separated the two germline ends. CDR3 in amino acids: CANPRLLQETQYF. The CDR3 nucleotides are TGTGCCAACCCTCGACTTCTCCAAGAGACCCAGTACTTC.

The V and J genes are TRBV5-6 and TRBJ2-1, with 9 positions matching TRBD2. Germline V lookup: CDR1 SGHDT, CDR2 YYEEEE. The length of the CDR3 is 16 residues. Trimming removed 0 bases from V and 4 bases from J; junction bases left unmatched: 5. The CDR3 protein is CASSLARGRVYNEQFF. The CDR3 DNA is TGTGCCAGCAGCTTGGCCCGCGGGAGGGTTTACAATGAGCAGTTCTTC.

The rearrangement uses TRBV7-3 and TRBJ2-2, with TRBD2 as a possible D gene (6 bases). CDR1 is SGHTA, CDR2 FQGTGA, per germline. The CDR3 is made up of 15 amino acids. The germline V and J ends were trimmed by 3 bases and 3 bases, with 11 bases remaining between them. The CDR3 nucleotides read TGTGCCAGCAGCTTGGGCGGGACGGACACCGGGGAGCTGTTTTTT. Translation: CASSLGGTDTGELFF.

DNA for the CDR3: TGTGCCAGCAGCACCCAGGACAGTTTCTTTGGGGCCAACGTCCTGACTTTC. It specifies CASSTQDSFFGANVLTF. The chain recombines TRBV5-4 with TRBJ2-6; the D gene is possibly TRBD1 (6 bases). V was cut by 4 bases and J by 3 bases, with 17 bases left in between. This CDR3 spans 17 amino acids. Looked up from germline, CDR1 is SGHNT and CDR2 is YYREEE (reference sequence).

This chain connects TRBV12-3 or TRBV12-4 to TRBJ1-5; D gene uncertain. This CDR3 contains 13 residues. Trimming removed 4 bases at V and 4 bases at J, with 8 bases between. CDR3 bases: TGTGCCAGCAGTTACGCAGATAATCAGCCCCAGCATTTT. This translates into CASSYADNQPQHF.

The V gene is TRBV7-9, the J gene TRBJ2-7, with 10 bases that match TRBD2. Trimming cost V 3 bases and J 5 bases; bases outside gene matches: 13. CDR3 length equals 17 residues. Germline V lookup: CDR1 SEHNR, CDR2 FQNEAQ (reference sequence). In DNA, the CDR3 is TGTGCCAGCAGCTTGTCGTCTAGCGGGAGTTTTGCCCACGAGCAGTACTTC. It translates to CASSLSSSGSFAHEQYF.

The chain has TRBV6-5 and TRBJ2-7; TRBD2 aligns across 8 bases. V gave up 2 bases and J gave up 6 bases; unmatched junction bases: 9. Germline assignment: CDR1 MNHEY and CDR2 SVGAGI. The CDR3 length is 15 residues. The CDR3 protein is CASSYRAGARSEQYF. DNA of the CDR3: TGTGCCAGCAGTTACAGAGCGGGAGCTCGGTCCGAGCAGTACTTC.

J is TRBJ2-1 and V is TRBV7-3; 7 bases align to TRBD2. The length of the CDR3 is 15 residues. Trimming removed 2 bases from V and 6 bases from J; junction bases left unmatched: 7. Germline CDR1 SGHTA, CDR2 FQGTGA. The CDR3 protein is CASSLLAGVTNEQFF. In nucleotides, the CDR3 is TGTGCCAGCAGCTTACTGGCGGGAGTGACCAATGAGCAGTTCTTC.

The genes are TRBV7-9 and TRBJ2-7, with 9 bases fitting TRBD1. This CDR3 comprises 15 residues. J was trimmed by 4 bases and V by 5 bases; bases with no gene match: 9. Germline CDR1 is SEHNR and CDR2 is FQNEAQ (reference sequence). CDR3 bases: TGTGCCAGCAGCGCGCGCCGGGACAGGGCGTACGAGCAGTACTTC. This encodes CASSARRDRAYEQYF.

V is TRBV18 and J is TRBJ1-1; D remains ambiguous. This CDR3 spans 14 amino acids. V lost 6 bases to trimming and J lost 0 bases, with 11 bases between them. Per germline, CDR1 KGHSH and CDR2 LQKENI. The CDR3 bases are TGTGCCAGCTCCTTGTGGAGGGTGAACACTGAAGCTTTCTTT. This encodes CASSLWRVNTEAFF.

The V call is TRBV19, the J call TRBJ1-5, with 9 bases that match TRBD1. The V gene's germline CDR1 is LNHDA and CDR2 SQIVND (reference sequence). The V segment lost 0 bases and the J segment 7 bases; nucleotides outside the gene matches: 4. The length of the CDR3 is 15 residues. DNA of the CDR3: TGTGCCAGTAGTATAGAGGGACAGGGAAACCAGCCCCAGCATTTT. Translation gives CASSIEGQGNQPQHF.

The chain links TRBV18 to TRBJ2-7; 7 bases line up with TRBD2. This CDR3 is 17 amino acids long. The germline V gene encodes CDR1 KGHSH and CDR2 LQKENI. J lost 3 bases, V lost 6 bases, and 17 bases had no gene match. CDR3 DNA: TGTGCCAGCTCTCCCTTGGGGGGAGGGCCTACCGGCTACGAGCAGTACTTC. It codes for CASSPLGGGPTGYEQYF.

The chain uses TRBV6-5 and TRBJ2-7, with 8 bases fitting TRBD1. The CDR3 extends over 13 amino acids. V shed 8 bases and J 7 bases; nucleotides not matched to a gene: 10. The germline CDR1 and CDR2 sequences are MNHEY and SVGAGI. The CDR3 sequence is CASAGQGALEQYF. The CDR3 bases are TGTGCCAGCGCCGGACAGGGTGCGTTAGAGCAGTACTTC.

This chain joins TRBV5-4 and TRBJ2-2; no definite D call. Germline values: CDR1 SGHNT, CDR2 YYREEE (reference sequence). The CDR3 extends over 15 amino acids. Between the trimmed V and J ends, which lost 3 bases and 6 bases, there was a span of 15 bases. CDR3 loop: CASSSRPQVPGELFF. For the CDR3, the DNA is TGTGCCAGCAGCTCCAGACCCCAGGTTCCCGGGGAGCTGTTTTTT.

The rearrangement links TRBV2 to TRBJ1-5; the match to TRBD1 covers 8 bases. With V trimmed by 4 bases and J by 7 bases, 6 bases remained unmatched. CDR1 and CDR2 from the germline V gene are SNHLY and FYNNEI. There are 14 residues in the CDR3. CDR3 loop: CASSVVDRVQPQHF. The CDR3 coding sequence is TGTGCCAGCAGTGTTGTGGACAGGGTACAGCCCCAGCATTTT.

The J gene is TRBJ2-7, the V gene TRBV30; tentatively, D is TRBD1 (6 bases). With 7 bases removed from V and 3 bases from J, the gap between germline ends came to 13 bases. CDR1 is GTSNPN and CDR2 is SVGIG in the germline V gene (reference sequence). CDR3 length: 12 residues. CDR3 coding DNA: TGTGCCTCCTCGGGACAAGTCTACGAGCAGTACTTC. Amino acid sequence: CASSGQVYEQYF.

The rearrangement uses TRBV5-4 and TRBJ2-3; TRBD1 matches 7 bases. V lost 3 bases to trimming and J lost 0 bases; unmatched junction nucleotides: 10. This CDR3 contains 17 residues. The V gene's germline CDR1 is SGHNT and CDR2 YYREEE (reference sequence). In DNA, the CDR3 is TGTGCCAGCAGCTCCCGACAGGGCGTTACTAGCACAGATACGCAGTATTTT. This gives the protein CASSSRQGVTSTDTQYF.

This sequence joins TRBV7-2 and TRBJ1-3; no reliable D call. The germline V gene has CDR1 SGHTA and CDR2 FQGNSA. The CDR3 runs 14 residues. The V end was cut by 3 bases, the J end by 0 bases, with 6 bases between. DNA for the CDR3: TGTGCCAGCAGCTTTACGGGCTCTGGAAACACCATATATTTT. Its protein is CASSFTGSGNTIYF. The variable domain in full, with the rest retrieved from reference TRBV7-2 and TRBJ1-3, is GAGVSQSPSNKVTEKGKDVELRCDPISGHTALYWYRQSLGQGLEFLIYFQGNSAPDKSGLPSDRFSAERTGGSVSTLTIQRTQQEDSAVYLCASSFTGSGNTIYFGEGSWLTVV.

This clone was found a few times. The genes are TRBV27 and TRBJ2-1, with 10 positions matching TRBD2. V lost 0 bases and J lost 8; bases outside the gene matches: 7. This CDR3 comprises 16 residues. Per the germline V gene, CDR1 is MNHEY and CDR2 is SMNVEV (reference sequence). CDR3 loop: CASSLSGGTSVHEQFF. The CDR3, as DNA: TGTGCCAGCAGTTTATCGGGCGGGACTAGCGTCCATGAGCAGTTCTTC.

This sequence joins TRBV11-3 and TRBJ2-1; D is unclear. Germline loops: CDR1 SGHNT, CDR2 YENEEA. The CDR3 runs to 14 residues. V lost 6 bases, J lost 1 base, and 10 bases lay in between. The CDR3 is CASSTGGSYNEQFF. The CDR3 nucleotides are TGTGCCAGCAGTACCGGCGGTTCCTACAATGAGCAGTTCTTC.

The CDR3 reads CAWRQGWGGYTF. CDR3 nucleotides: TGTGCCTGGAGACAGGGGTGGGGTGGCTACACCTTC. The V and J genes are TRBV30 and TRBJ1-2, with 7 bases that match TRBD1. V shed 3 bases, J shed 7 bases, and the junction held 5 bases outside the gene matches. Per germline, CDR1 GTSNPN and CDR2 SVGIG (reference sequence). The CDR3 sequence is 12 residues long. Full variable domain (outside the CDR3, taken from reference TRBV30 and TRBJ1-2): SQTIHQWPATLVQPVGSPLSLECTVEGTSNPNLYWYRQAAGRGLQLLFYSVGIGQISSEVPQNLSASRPQDRQFILSSKKLLLSDSGFYLCAWRQGWGGYTFGSGTRLTVV.

The chain couples TRBV27 to TRBJ2-5, with 16 bases fitting TRBD2. Germline trimming cut 5 bases from V and 4 bases from J; bases unmatched to any gene: 7. This CDR3 region has 17 residues. The V gene's germline CDR1 is MNHEY and CDR2 SMNVEV (reference sequence). The CDR3 nucleotides are TGTGCCAGCAGTCCGGGACTAGCGGGAGGGCCGAGAGAGACCCAGTACTTC. Amino acid sequence: CASSPGLAGGPRETQYF.